The 29 T cell receptor beta chains given below trace back to one sample, sequenced in a study of vaccination and CD4 T cells after COVID-19. No cognate antigen is known for these TCRs. Described treatment: approximately 10-day PBMC culture with coronavirus spike peptide pools or control peptides (ViraFEST assay). The Oncomine TCR Beta short-read assay generated sequence data from the DNA of cultured CD4+ T cells. TCRdb reprocessed the PCR reads with MiXCR, giving one entry per CDR3 protein. The sample consists of 8,100 or so distinct CDR3 sequences, approximately 52% of them appearing once. Sequenced input: CD4+ T cells from blood, cultured in vitro. These receptors were collected from a human donor who had recovered from COVID-19.

In its sample, this clonotype was seen a few times. The V gene is TRBV12-3 or TRBV12-4, the J gene TRBJ2-2; 9 bases are shared with TRBD2. The V segment lost 3 bases and the J segment 4 bases; nucleotides outside the gene matches: 0. There are 14 residues in the CDR3. CDR3: CASSLGLATGELFF. CDR3 DNA: TGTGCCAGCAGTTTGGGACTAGCCACCGGGGAGCTGTTTTTT.

The chain employs TRBV7-2 and TRBJ2-7; 7 bases fit TRBD1. This CDR3 is built from 13 residues. Germline loops: CDR1 SGHTA, CDR2 FQGNSA. V dropped 5 bases and J dropped 3; count of bases not matched to a gene: 4. The CDR3 DNA follows: TGTGCCAGCAGCCGCGACAGGGACTACGAGCAGTACTTC. Its protein product is CASSRDRDYEQYF.

This clonotype was picked up a small number of times. This chain links TRBV15 with TRBJ2-1, with D perhaps matching TRBD2 (6 bases). The CDR3 covers 12 residues. The germline V gene encodes CDR1 LNHNV and CDR2 YYDKDF (reference sequence). Trimming left V 3 bases short and J 10 bases short, with 10 bases between. The CDR3: CATSRTRHEQFF. The CDR3 region has the DNA TGTGCCACCAGCAGGACTAGACACGAGCAGTTCTTC. Drawing the rest from reference TRBV15 and TRBJ2-1, the complete variable domain is DAMVIQNPRYQVTQFGKPVTLSCSQTLNHNVMYWYQQKSSQAPKLLFHYYDKDFNNEADTPDNFQSRRPNTSFCFLDIRSPGLGDTAMYLCATSRTRHEQFFGPGTRLTVL.

This clonotype was detected a few times. This chain connects TRBV19 to TRBJ1-2; D unclear. CDR1 is LNHDA, CDR2 SQIVND, per germline (reference sequence). Trimming shortened V by 3 bases and J by 2 bases, and 10 bases separated the two germline ends. The CDR3 is made up of 14 amino acids. The CDR3 DNA reads as TGTGCCAGTAGTATCGGCCCCTCCAACTATGGCTACACCTTC. Protein product: CASSIGPSNYGYTF.

The chain employs TRBV9 and TRBJ2-7; 9 bases are a match to TRBD1. The CDR3 contains 15 residues. Germline CDR1 and CDR2: SGDLS and YYNGEE. V was pared by 1 base and J by 3 bases, with 5 bases of the junction left unmatched. CDR3 nucleotide sequence: TGTGCCAGCAGCGTAAGGGACAGGGACTTCTACGAGCAGTACTTC. Encoded protein: CASSVRDRDFYEQYF.

This clonotype was seen only a few times. The rearrangement joins TRBV6-1 to TRBJ2-7; possible D gene TRBD1, 5 bases. The CDR3 contains 14 residues. Between the trimmed V and J ends, which lost 6 bases and 0 bases, there was a span of 12 bases. Looked up from germline, CDR1 is MNHNS and CDR2 is SASEGT. Here the CDR3 DNA reads TGTGCCAGCAGACTGACAGAGACCTCCTACGAGCAGTACTTC. It encodes CASRLTETSYEQYF.

V gene TRBV6-4 combines with J gene TRBJ1-6, with 10 positions matching TRBD1. The CDR3 totals 17 residues. V dropped 5 bases and J dropped 7; count of bases not matched to a gene: 11. Germline loops: CDR1 MRHNA, CDR2 SNTAGT. CDR3 in DNA: TGTGCCAGCAGTCCAGCGGGGACAGGGGAAGAAAATTCACCCCTCCACTTT. This codes for CASSPAGTGEENSPLHF.

This clonotype has just a few counts. This chain connects TRBV7-2 to TRBJ1-1; D gene uncertain. The CDR3 spans 12 residues. Germline CDR1 and CDR2: SGHTA and FQGNSA. Trimming took 3 bases from V and 2 from J, leaving 4 bases between them. The CDR3 sequence is CASSFSNTEAFF. The CDR3 DNA is TGTGCCAGCAGCTTTTCCAACACTGAAGCTTTCTTT.

The CDR3 sequence: CAIRGQGANQPQHF. Here the CDR3 DNA reads TGTGCCATCAGGGGACAGGGGGCAAATCAGCCCCAGCATTTT. The chain employs TRBV10-3 and TRBJ1-5; 12 positions agree with TRBD1. Germline lookup yields CDR1 ENHRY and CDR2 SYGVKD. After removal of 6 bases from V and 4 bases from J, the junction contained 1 base not matched to a gene. The CDR3 covers 14 residues.

The rearrangement uses TRBV11-3 and TRBJ1-6, with TRBD1 matching 7 bases. The trim removed 0 bases at V and 7 bases at J, leaving 15 bases unmatched. Per germline, CDR1 SGHNT and CDR2 YENEEA. The CDR3 runs to 19 residues. This chain's CDR3 is CASSLEISYQGVGNSPLHF. The CDR3 nucleotides are TGTGCCAGCAGCTTAGAAATTTCCTACCAGGGGGTGGGGAATTCACCCCTCCACTTT.

This clonotype was recorded only once. The chain couples TRBV20-1 to TRBJ2-7, with D unresolved. The germline CDR1 and CDR2 sequences are DFQATT and SNEGSKA (reference sequence). The CDR3 is made up of 14 amino acids. Trimming took 6 bases from V and 2 from J, leaving 17 bases between them. The CDR3 DNA sequence: TGCAGTGCAAAGGCCGTGGACCAACCCTACGAGCAGTACTTC. Its protein product is CSAKAVDQPYEQYF.

This clonotype was seen a handful of times. The chain carries TRBV21-1 and TRBJ2-7. TRBV21-1 is a pseudogene locus. The CDR3 loop spans 11 amino acids. CDR3 residues: CASKRPYEQYF. DNA for the CDR3: TGTGCCAGCAAACGTCCCTACGAGCAGTACTTC.

This clonotype has a handful of counts. The V and J genes are TRBV6-2 or TRBV6-3 and TRBJ2-7, with D possibly matching TRBD2 (5 bases). The germline CDR1 and CDR2 sequences are MNHEY and SVGEGT. Trimming cost V 3 bases and J 6 bases, with 15 bases left between them. The CDR3 has 14 amino acids. CDR3 coding DNA: TGTGCCAGCAGTTATTCCAGAGGGAATCTCGAGCAGTACTTC. Encoded protein: CASSYSRGNLEQYF.

CDR3: CASSLRRPFDTGELFF. DNA of the CDR3: TGTGCCAGCAGTTTAAGACGTCCATTCGACACCGGGGAGCTGTTTTTT. The V and J genes are TRBV12-3 or TRBV12-4 and TRBJ2-2; D is undetermined. V dropped 2 bases and J dropped 3 bases, with 13 bases sitting between them. There are 16 residues in the CDR3.

This clonotype has more than one count but fewer than ten. The chain combines TRBV6-1 with TRBJ2-3; D is perhaps TRBD2 (6 bases). V gave up 0 bases and J gave up 1 base, with 11 bases separating them. The CDR3 consists of 16 residues. CDR1 MNHNS and CDR2 SASEGT come from the germline V gene. The CDR3 sequence: CASSEAPTRGTDTQYF. The CDR3 DNA sequence: TGTGCCAGCAGTGAAGCTCCGACTAGAGGCACAGATACGCAGTATTTT.

This clonotype was seen a few times. J is TRBJ2-3 and V is TRBV5-3; TRBD1 or TRBD2 may be the D gene (6 bases each). TRBV5-3 qualifies as an ORF whose function is uncertain. The CDR3 has 15 amino acids. V lost 1 base and J 0 bases, leaving 9 bases between the germline ends. CDR3 in DNA: TGTGCCAGAAGCTTGAGGGGGACTAGCACAGATACGCAGTATTTT. Its translation: CARSLRGTSTDTQYF.

In this sample, this clonotype turned up a few times. The rearrangement links TRBV20-1 to TRBJ1-1; unclear D gene. The CDR3 is 12 residues long. Trimming took 7 bases from V and 4 from J, leaving 13 bases between them. Germline CDR1 and CDR2: DFQATT and SNEGSKA (reference sequence). The chain's CDR3 is CSVIIGGTEAFF. The CDR3 nucleotides are TGCAGTGTTATTATTGGCGGCACTGAAGCTTTCTTT.

This clonotype has a single count. V and J are TRBV7-2 and TRBJ2-5; the match to TRBD2 covers 7 bases. This CDR3 has 13 residues. Germline V lookup: CDR1 SGHTA, CDR2 FQGNSA. The V gene end was trimmed by 1 base and the J gene end by 5 bases; junction bases not matched to a gene: 1. CDR3 protein: CASSLVGGETQYF. In nucleotides, the CDR3 is TGTGCCAGCAGCTTAGTGGGGGGGGAGACCCAGTACTTC.

The rearrangement uses TRBV7-8 and TRBJ1-1; D not resolved. Germline CDR1 is SGHVS and CDR2 is FQNEAQ. Trimming left V 7 bases short and J 0 bases short, with 12 bases between. This CDR3 spans 14 amino acids. CDR3: CASNSIHVNTEAFF. The CDR3 DNA follows: TGTGCCAGCAACAGCATACACGTGAACACTGAAGCTTTCTTT.

The chain couples TRBV19 to TRBJ1-1, with TRBD1 matching 11 bases. CDR3 length: 15 residues. The J segment lost 5 bases and the V segment lost 5 bases, leaving 7 bases of the junction unmatched. The germline gives CDR1 LNHDA, CDR2 SQIVND (reference sequence). The CDR3 loop is CASSLGQGAGTEAFF. CDR3 sequence (DNA): TGTGCCAGTAGTTTAGGACAGGGGGCAGGAACTGAAGCTTTCTTT.

J is TRBJ1-5 and V is TRBV10-2, with 7 nucleotides matching TRBD1. In germline, CDR1 is WSHSY, CDR2 SAAADI. Trimming removed 6 bases from V and 4 bases from J; junction bases left unmatched: 6. This CDR3 contains 14 residues. The CDR3, as DNA: TGCGCCAGCAGCCGGACAGGAGAAAATCAGCCCCAGCATTTT. Its protein is CASSRTGENQPQHF.

The rearrangement uses TRBV28 and TRBJ2-2; D unresolved. This CDR3 is 12 amino acids long. Germline V gives CDR1 MDHEN, CDR2 SYDVKM. V lost 1 base to trimming and J lost 6 bases, with 3 bases between them. CDR3 nucleotide sequence: TGTGCCAGCAGTTTATTTCCCGGGGAGCTGTTTTTT. Amino acid sequence: CASSLFPGELFF.

The chain couples TRBV20-1 to TRBJ2-3; 7 bases are a match to TRBD2. The CDR3 contains 14 residues. CDR1 is DFQATT, CDR2 SNEGSKA, per germline (reference sequence). V dropped 0 bases and J dropped 4; count of bases not matched to a gene: 4. The CDR3: CSARDSSGADTQYF. The CDR3 bases are TGCAGTGCTAGAGATTCTAGCGGCGCAGATACGCAGTATTTT.

The chain combines TRBV27 with TRBJ2-1; D is ambiguous. This CDR3 has 15 amino acids. V gave up 5 bases and J gave up 9 bases, with 20 bases separating them. Looked up from germline, CDR1 is MNHEY and CDR2 is SMNVEV (reference sequence). The chain's CDR3 is CASSAFMLGFGEQFF. The CDR3 nucleotides read TGTGCCAGCAGTGCATTCATGTTGGGGTTCGGTGAGCAGTTCTTC.

This sequence joins TRBV7-2 and TRBJ1-4, with 7 bases fitting TRBD1. Germline V gene sequence: CDR1 SGHTA, CDR2 FQGNSA. There are 15 residues in the CDR3. V was clipped by 5 bases and J by 3 bases; unmatched bases: 6. The CDR3 spells CASSARGRANEKLFF. Here the CDR3 DNA reads TGTGCCAGCAGCGCAAGGGGGCGGGCTAATGAAAAACTGTTTTTT.

This clonotype was observed a single time. The chain is built from TRBV27 and TRBJ2-1; the D gene is possibly TRBD2 (7 bases). V was trimmed by 7 bases and J by 4 bases, leaving 17 bases between them. Germline-derived CDR1 and CDR2 are MNHEY and SMNVEV (reference sequence). This CDR3 is built from 15 residues. The CDR3 coding sequence is TGTGCCAGCAAGATGGGGCGGGGGCCATACAATGAGCAGTTCTTC. It codes for CASKMGRGPYNEQFF.

The J gene is TRBJ1-2, the V gene TRBV7-2; tentatively, D is TRBD1 (5 bases). This CDR3 has 14 residues. Germline V gene lookup returns CDR1 SGHTA and CDR2 FQGNSA. Trimming left V 7 bases short and J 4 bases short, with 16 bases between. CDR3 in amino acids: CASTQPGPPYGYTF. As DNA, the CDR3 is TGTGCCAGCACTCAACCGGGACCACCCTATGGCTACACCTTC.

This clonotype came up a few times. This chain joins TRBV7-8 and TRBJ1-2, with TRBD1 as a possible D gene (5 bases). The V end lost 5 bases, the J end lost 4 bases, and 14 bases lay between the germline ends. Germline-derived CDR1 and CDR2 are SGHVS and FQNEAQ. The CDR3 contains 14 residues. In DNA form, the CDR3 reads TGTGCCAGCAGCGAACGACAGTCCCCCTATGGCTACACCTTC. Encoded protein: CASSERQSPYGYTF. Filled out from reference TRBV7-8 and TRBJ1-2, the complete variable domain reads GAGVSQSPRYKVAKRGQDVALRCDPISGHVSLFWYQQALGQGPEFLTYFQNEAQLDKSGLPSDRFFAERPEGSVSTLKIQRTQQEDSAVYLCASSERQSPYGYTFGSGTRLTVV.

This chain links TRBV20-1 with TRBJ2-1; no reliable D call. The CDR3 contains 12 residues. The ends were cut back, 7 bases at V and 7 bases at J, with 14 bases in the middle. Germline V gene lookup returns CDR1 DFQATT and CDR2 SNEGSKA (reference sequence). CDR3 sequence reads: CSVRVRWNEQFF. The CDR3 coding sequence is TGCAGTGTTAGGGTCCGGTGGAATGAGCAGTTCTTC.